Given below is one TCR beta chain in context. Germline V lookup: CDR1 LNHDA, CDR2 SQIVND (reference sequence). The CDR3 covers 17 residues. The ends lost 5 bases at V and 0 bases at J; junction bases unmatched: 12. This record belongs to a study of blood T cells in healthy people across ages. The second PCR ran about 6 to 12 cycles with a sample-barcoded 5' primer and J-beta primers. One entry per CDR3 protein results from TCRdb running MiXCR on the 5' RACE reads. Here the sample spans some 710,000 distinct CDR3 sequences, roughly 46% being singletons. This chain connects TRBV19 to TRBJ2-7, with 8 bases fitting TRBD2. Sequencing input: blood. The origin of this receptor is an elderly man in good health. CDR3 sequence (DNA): TGTGCCAGTAGTCCGACTAGCGCCACGCGGAGCTCCTACGAGCAGTACTTC. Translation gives CASSPTSATRSSYEQYF. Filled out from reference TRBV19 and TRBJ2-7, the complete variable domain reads DGGITQSPKYLFRKEGQNVTLSCEQNLNHDAMYWYRQDPGQGLRLIYYSQIVNDFQKGDIAEGYSVSREKKESFPLTVTSAQKNPTAFYLCASSPTSATRSSYEQYFGPGTRLTVT.